Only one count was recorded for the clone carrying this TCR beta chain. As yet, its antigen is unknown. Germline CDR1 SNHLY, CDR2 FYNNEI. The CDR3 contains 13 residues. Trimming took off 3 bases at V and 7 bases at J, with 11 bases between the two ends. This sample's treatment: oral pan-JAK inhibitor, 5-10 mg twice daily. Collection of lesional scalp punch biopsies and peripheral blood was performed in alopecia areata patients. A FACSAria was used to sort CD4+ and CD8+ T cells. These cells came from PBMCs. Isolated RNA was reverse transcribed into cDNA used as the sequencing template. The data were produced by immunoSEQ multiplex PCR, yet TCRdb's version contains in-frame clones alone and is incomplete. This table has roughly 280,000 clones, about 62% appearing once. The data are from a study of CD8+ T cells in alopecia areata. Whole-study findings and limits: It was observed that many expanded lesional clones persisted in scalp and blood during tofacitinib. Lesional scalp, especially alopecia totalis/universalis, showed higher clonality than normal scalp.

The sequencing here drew on CD4+ T cells sorted from blood, taken around week 54, from a patient treated with tofacitinib. The source of this sequence is a human donor with alopecia areata. The genes are TRBV2 and TRBJ2-3; the D call may be TRBD1 or TRBD2 (6 bases each). This CDR3 is CASSEEGVNTQYF. The CDR3 region has the DNA TGTGCCAGCAGTGAGGAGGGGGTGAATACGCAGTATTTT.